Below, 30 T cell receptor beta chains from the same sample are listed, as sequenced in a study of cytomegalovirus exposure and HLA in healthy donors. The PCR was carried out with 60 Vbeta primers and 13 Jbeta primers. The table came from immunoSEQ multiplex PCR; TCRdb's copy has only in-frame clones and leaves some out. Of around 25,000 clones in the sample, about four fifths were seen once. The material sequenced was PBMCs. These TCRs come from a male donor in good health and CMV-seronegative.

The chain joins TRBV2 to TRBJ1-6; D may be TRBD1 (6 bases). V gave up 6 bases and J gave up 7 bases, with 10 bases separating them. The V gene's germline CDR1 is SNHLY and CDR2 FYNNEI. The CDR3 runs to 13 residues. The CDR3 DNA reads as TGTGCCAGCAGACCCGGACAGAATTCACCCCTCCACTTT. This encodes CASRPGQNSPLHF.

This clone was observed a handful of times. The genes are TRBV19 and TRBJ1-5; D unclear. Per germline, CDR1 LNHDA and CDR2 SQIVND (reference sequence). The CDR3 consists of 14 residues. Trimming stripped 4 bases from V and 2 bases from J, with 9 bases between. For the CDR3, the DNA is TGTGCCAGTAGTAGGAGGGAAGGCAATCAGCCCCAGCATTTT. This encodes CASSRREGNQPQHF.

The chain carries TRBV28 and TRBJ1-5; 8 bases are a match to TRBD1. The germline V gene has CDR1 MDHEN and CDR2 SYDVKM. Losses at the gene ends were 5 bases for V and 1 base for J; bases not matched to a gene: 4. The CDR3 is 15 amino acids. The CDR3 protein is CASSPDRGSNQPQHF. DNA for the CDR3: TGTGCCAGCAGTCCAGACAGGGGAAGCAATCAGCCCCAGCATTTT.

This clone was counted between two and nine times. The chain has TRBV21-1 and TRBJ2-2; the table's TRBD1 call for D was not verified on the DNA. TRBV21-1 is recorded as a pseudogene. This CDR3 is built from 13 residues. The CDR3 reads CASSKGQSAELFF. CDR3 nucleotides: TGTGCCAGCAGCAAGGGACAGTCGGCGGAGCTGTTTTTT.

As to this clone: Other nucleotide sequences in the sample specify the same CDR3. The chain uses TRBV7-9 and TRBJ1-4; 9 positions match TRBD1. CDR1 and CDR2 (germline): SEHNR, FQNEAQ (reference sequence). This CDR3 is 16 amino acids long. Unmatched junction bases numbered 10, after V lost 5 bases and J lost 6 bases. The CDR3 nucleotides are TGTGCCAGCAGCCACAATCCGGGACAGGGAGATGAAAAACTGTTTTTT. Translation gives CASSHNPGQGDEKLFF.

The chain has TRBV5-1 and TRBJ2-7, with 9 bases identical to TRBD1. The CDR3 is 13 amino acids. With 2 bases clipped from V and 5 bases from J, the junction kept 2 bases outside the gene matches. Germline values: CDR1 SGHRS, CDR2 YFSETQ. CDR3 coding DNA: TGCGCCAGCAGCTTTGGGACAGGGAACGAGCAGTACTTC. Translated: CASSFGTGNEQYF.

This clone has only a few counts. In DNA form, the CDR3 reads TGCGCCAGCCCCGGATCAGGGGAAATTGGTTACGAGCAGTACTTC. It specifies CASPGSGEIGYEQYF. The chain carries TRBV5-1 and TRBJ2-7; TRBD1 might be the D (6 bases). CDR3 size: 15 residues. Trimming removed 7 bases at V and 4 bases at J, with 21 bases between. Per germline, CDR1 SGHRS and CDR2 YFSETQ.

The chain joins TRBV28 to TRBJ2-7; 10 bases align to TRBD1. The CDR3 consists of 14 residues. V lost 4 bases and J lost 2; bases outside the gene matches: 2. Germline CDR1 is MDHEN and CDR2 is SYDVKM. CDR3 sequence (DNA): TGTGCCAGCAGTTCGGGACAGGGGCCCTACGAGCAGTACTTC. This codes for CASSSGQGPYEQYF.

V is TRBV7-9 and J is TRBJ2-5, with D possibly being TRBD2 (5 bases). Trimming took 5 bases from V and 5 from J, leaving 12 bases between them. Per the germline V gene, CDR1 is SEHNR and CDR2 is FQNEAQ (reference sequence). The CDR3 spans 13 residues. The CDR3 region has the DNA TGTGCCAGCAGCATAAGTAGCGCGGAGACCCAGTACTTC. This encodes CASSISSAETQYF.

The rearrangement joins TRBV5-1 to TRBJ2-7; TRBD1 matches 9 bases. This CDR3 contains 13 residues. V shed 7 bases, J shed 6 bases, and the junction held 8 bases outside the gene matches. CDR1 and CDR2 (germline): SGHRS, YFSETQ. In DNA, the CDR3 is TGCGCCAGCGGAAGAACAGGGGGCGGCGAGCAGTACTTC. Encoded protein: CASGRTGGGEQYF.

V usage is TRBV16 and J usage is TRBJ1-5; no reliable D call. The CDR3 runs 14 residues. Germline values: CDR1 KGHSY, CDR2 FQNENV. V lost 0 bases to trimming and J lost 8 bases, with 11 bases between them. The CDR3 DNA is TGTGCCAGCAGCCAATCCTCGCGGAGGGAGCCCCAGCATTTT. Translation gives CASSQSSRREPQHF.

V and J are TRBV9 and TRBJ2-3, with D maybe TRBD1 (5 bases). The CDR3 is made up of 16 amino acids. Germline loops: CDR1 SGDLS, CDR2 YYNGEE. Trimming removed 0 bases at V and 1 base at J, with 12 bases between. CDR3 loop: CASSVVGRVGTDTQYF. In DNA form, the CDR3 reads TGTGCCAGCAGCGTAGTTGGCAGGGTGGGCACAGATACGCAGTATTTT.

The chain uses TRBV28 and TRBJ2-1; 7 positions agree with TRBD2. CDR3 length: 14 residues. Germline V gene lookup returns CDR1 MDHEN and CDR2 SYDVKM. V lost 8 bases and J lost 5; bases outside the gene matches: 9. CDR3 bases: TGTGCCAGCGGACTAGAGGGGTTAAACAATGAGCAGTTCTTC. Residues: CASGLEGLNNEQFF.

The chain couples TRBV7-3 to TRBJ2-7; TRBD2 agrees at 10 bases. The CDR3 sequence is 15 residues long. V was clipped by 5 bases and J by 1 base; unmatched bases: 5. The V gene's germline CDR1 is SGHTA and CDR2 FQGTGA. This chain's CDR3 is CASSESGGASYEQYF. CDR3 in DNA: TGTGCCAGCAGCGAAAGCGGGGGGGCTTCCTACGAGCAGTACTTC.

The chain combines TRBV12-5 with TRBJ2-1; 10 bases agree with TRBD2. CDR3 length equals 15 residues. Germline CDR1 is LGHNT and CDR2 is FRNRAP. Germline trimming cut 6 bases from V and 7 bases from J; bases unmatched to any gene: 9. CDR3 DNA sequence: TGTGCTAGTGGCCAAGCGGGAGGGGAGTGGAATGAGCAGTTCTTC. Protein sequence: CASGQAGGEWNEQFF.

The chain has TRBV10-3 and TRBJ1-4; TRBD1 matches at 7 bases. This CDR3 contains 14 residues. Losses at the gene ends were 6 bases for V and 4 bases for J; bases not matched to a gene: 5. CDR1 ENHRY and CDR2 SYGVKD come from the germline V gene. CDR3 sequence: CAIRRQGDNEKLFF. CDR3 DNA sequence: TGTGCCATCAGACGACAGGGAGATAATGAAAAACTGTTTTTT.

The chain couples TRBV4-2 to TRBJ1-2; D is unresolved. V was clipped by 1 base and J by 6 bases, with 21 bases between them. Germline CDR1 LGHNA, CDR2 YNFKEQ. There are 17 residues in the CDR3. This CDR3 is CASSQGSGPTLIHGYTF. The CDR3 region has the DNA TGTGCCAGCAGCCAAGGCAGCGGACCGACTCTGATACATGGCTACACCTTC.

The chain links TRBV4-1 to TRBJ2-3; D is possibly TRBD2 (5 bases). Trimming took 1 base from V and 14 from J, leaving 16 bases between them. The CDR3 extends over 13 amino acids. CDR1 and CDR2 (germline): MGHRA, YSYEKL. DNA for the CDR3: TGCGCCAGCAGCCAAGGTAACGACGACTATCTGTATTTT. Its translation is CASSQGNDDYLYF.

This chain links TRBV29-1 with TRBJ2-7, with D unresolved. From germline, CDR1 is SQVTM and CDR2 ANQGSEA. This CDR3 region has 11 residues. V lost 4 bases to trimming and J lost 0 bases, with 4 bases between them. The chain's CDR3 is CSVGSSYEQYF. Here the CDR3 DNA reads TGCAGCGTTGGTAGCTCCTACGAGCAGTACTTC.

CDR3 bases: TGTGCCAGCAGCCTGATACAGGGTTCTGGGGCCAACGTCCTGACTTTC. It encodes CASSLIQGSGANVLTF. The V gene is TRBV5-4, the J gene TRBJ2-6; weak D call: TRBD1 (6 bases). The CDR3 is made up of 16 amino acids. The germline gives CDR1 SGHNT, CDR2 YYREEE (reference sequence). The V gene lost 4 bases and the J gene lost 1 base, with 12 bases spanning the gap.

The chain carries TRBV19 and TRBJ2-1, with 11 bases lining up with TRBD2. The germline gives CDR1 LNHDA, CDR2 SQIVND (reference sequence). The V gene end was trimmed by 4 bases and the J gene end by 9 bases; junction bases not matched to a gene: 23. This CDR3 spans 20 amino acids. The chain's CDR3 is CASSTSPPGTSGVLWVEQFF. DNA for the CDR3: TGTGCCAGTAGTACCTCCCCTCCCGGGACTAGCGGTGTGCTTTGGGTTGAGCAGTTCTTC.

V usage is TRBV9 and J usage is TRBJ1-5; maybe TRBD1 (6 bases). The germline CDR1 and CDR2 sequences are SGDLS and YYNGEE. Trimming removed 4 bases from V and 6 bases from J, with 11 bases in between. The CDR3 runs 13 residues. The CDR3: CASSQGGGQPQHF. Written as DNA, the CDR3 is TGTGCCAGCAGCCAAGGGGGGGGTCAGCCCCAGCATTTT. The variable domain in full, with the rest retrieved from reference TRBV9 and TRBJ1-5, is DSGVTQTPKHLITATGQRVTLRCSPRSGDLSVYWYQQSLDQGLQFLIQYYNGEERAKGNILERFSAQQFPDLHSELNLSSLELGDSALYFCASSQGGGQPQHFGDGTRLSIL.

For the CDR3, the DNA is TGTGCCTGGAGTGCCCAGGGACAGGGTCGGTGGGGTACGCAGTATTTT. It codes for CAWSAQGQGRWGTQYF. J is TRBJ2-3 and V is TRBV30; 9 bases are a match to TRBD1. V lost 1 base to trimming and J lost 8 bases; unmatched junction nucleotides: 13. Germline CDR1 reads GTSNPN; CDR2 reads SVGIG (reference sequence). The CDR3 is 16 residues long.

J is TRBJ2-7 and V is TRBV5-8; D perhaps matches TRBD1 (6 bases). V lost 4 bases to trimming and J lost 2 bases, with 10 bases between them. The CDR3 is 13 residues long. Germline V CDR1 and CDR2: SGHTS, YDEGEE. This CDR3 is CASSLTGAYEQYF. The CDR3 region has the DNA TGTGCCAGCAGCCTGACAGGTGCCTACGAGCAGTACTTC. The full variable domain, in which reference TRBV5-8 and TRBJ2-7 provide the parts outside the CDR3, is EAGVTQSPTHLIKTRGQQATLRCSPISGHTSVYWYQQALGLGLQFLLWYDEGEERNRGNFPPRFSGRQFPNYSSELNVNALELEDSALYLCASSLTGAYEQYFGPGTRLTVT.

The table lists this clone with a few counts. The CDR3 sequence: CASSLDASFTDTQYF. CDR3 DNA sequence: TGCGCCAGCAGCTTGGACGCTAGCTTCACAGATACGCAGTATTTT. The chain carries TRBV5-1 and TRBJ2-3; tentatively, D is TRBD2 (5 bases). The CDR3 sequence is 15 residues long. Germline V gene lookup returns CDR1 SGHRS and CDR2 YFSETQ. Trimming shortened V by 0 bases and J by 2 bases, and 10 bases separated the two germline ends. Filled out from reference TRBV5-1 and TRBJ2-3, the complete variable domain reads KAGVTQTPRYLIKTRGQQVTLSCSPISGHRSVSWYQQTPGQGLQFLFEYFSETQRNKGNFPGRFSGRQFSNSRSEMNVSTLELGDSALYLCASSLDASFTDTQYFGPGTRLTVL.

CDR3 bases: TGTGCCAGCAGTTACGCATGGGGGGGTAAAACTGGGGAGCTGTTTTTT. Translated, it gives CASSYAWGGKTGELFF. V is TRBV6-6 and J is TRBJ2-2; 7 bases are a match to TRBD2. Germline CDR1 and CDR2: MNHNY and SVGAGI (reference sequence). The CDR3 loop spans 16 amino acids. V was pared by 2 bases and J by 8 bases, with 11 bases of the junction left unmatched.

The V and J genes are TRBV16 and TRBJ2-1; tentatively, D is TRBD1 (6 bases). The CDR3 covers 13 residues. V dropped 4 bases and J dropped 7 bases, with 11 bases sitting between them. In germline, CDR1 is KGHSY, CDR2 FQNENV. CDR3 sequence (DNA): TGTGCCAGCAGCCTTATGACAGGTAATGAGCAGTTCTTC. Translation: CASSLMTGNEQFF.

The V and J genes are TRBV2 and TRBJ2-5; 7 bases fit TRBD2. Germline V gene sequence: CDR1 SNHLY, CDR2 FYNNEI. There are 16 residues in the CDR3. After removal of 6 bases from V and 0 bases from J, the junction contained 10 bases not matched to a gene. CDR3 residues: CASRPPSGAYQETQYF. DNA for the CDR3: TGTGCCAGCAGGCCGCCTAGCGGAGCGTACCAAGAGACCCAGTACTTC.

The chain couples TRBV28 to TRBJ2-7, with 9 positions matching TRBD1. The CDR3 length is 13 residues. Germline V gene sequence: CDR1 MDHEN, CDR2 SYDVKM. The trim removed 5 bases at V and 3 bases at J, leaving 2 bases unmatched. The CDR3 DNA reads as TGTGCCAGCAGTAGGGGACAGGGCTACGAGCAGTACTTC. Protein: CASSRGQGYEQYF.

V gene TRBV11-2 combines with J gene TRBJ2-7, with 10 bases matching TRBD2. V dropped 5 bases and J dropped 6; count of bases not matched to a gene: 19. The CDR3 is made up of 18 amino acids. CDR1 is SGHAT, CDR2 FQNNGV, per germline. CDR3 residues: CASSPVRLAGVLRGEQYF. The CDR3 DNA sequence: TGTGCCAGCAGCCCCGTTCGGCTAGCGGGAGTCCTGAGGGGCGAGCAGTACTTC.